This T cell receptor (beta chain) derives from a study of blood T cell repertoires in COVID-19. Trimming cost V 0 bases and J 5 bases; bases outside gene matches: 18. The CDR3 has 21 amino acids. Germline loops: CDR1 MGHRA, CDR2 YSYEKL. Profiled with immunoSEQ multiplex PCR; TCRdb holds only in-frame clones, not every one. Here the sample spans about 200,000 clones, approximately 90% being singletons. Sequenced: peripheral blood. The receptor was isolated from a man aged 35-49 years with acute or convalescent COVID-19. This chain links TRBV4-1 with TRBJ2-3, with 12 bases identical to TRBD2. This CDR3 is CASSQDWGARLAGASEDTQYF. For the CDR3, the DNA is TGCGCCAGCAGCCAAGACTGGGGTGCGAGACTAGCGGGAGCTTCGGAAGATACGCAGTATTTT.